This entry lists 26 T cell receptor beta chains sequenced from one sample in a study of cytomegalovirus exposure and HLA in healthy donors. The repertoire was sequenced with immunoSEQ multiplex PCR; TCRdb's copy has only in-frame clones and lacks some. The data contain hundreds of thousands of clones, roughly 85% of them seen just once; the ten biggest clones take up about 0.8%. Sample: PBMCs. The receptors were sampled from a woman aged 18-30 years in good health and CMV-seronegative.

In regard to this clone: A junction boundary mismatches the germline segment, possibly from a read error. Here the CDR3 reads CASSLLWLGLPPAGHF. In nucleotides, the CDR3 is TGCGCCAGCAGCTTGTTGTGGTTGGGACTACCCCCGGCGGGGCATTTT. The chain has TRBV5-1 and TRBJ2-3; TRBD2 agrees at 7 bases. This CDR3 has 16 residues. Germline assignment: CDR1 SGHRS and CDR2 YFSETQ.

The chain employs TRBV11-2 and TRBJ1-6; 7 bases are shared with TRBD1. Germline values: CDR1 SGHAT, CDR2 FQNNGV. Losses at the gene ends were 2 bases for V and 7 bases for J; bases not matched to a gene: 2. The CDR3 covers 14 residues. This CDR3 reads CASSLQQGNSPLHF. CDR3 nucleotide sequence: TGTGCCAGCAGCTTACAACAGGGGAATTCACCCCTCCACTTT. The complete variable domain, with remaining parts taken from reference TRBV11-2 and TRBJ1-6, reads EAGVAQSPRYKIIEKRQSVAFWCNPISGHATLYWYQQILGQGPKLLIQFQNNGVVDDSQLPKDRFSAERLKGVDSTLKIQPAKLEDSAVYLCASSLQQGNSPLHFGNGTRLTVT.

V gene TRBV6-5 combines with J gene TRBJ1-4; TRBD1 might be the D (5 bases). Trimming shortened V by 2 bases and J by 8 bases, and 12 bases separated the two germline ends. The V gene's germline CDR1 is MNHEY and CDR2 SVGAGI. The CDR3 runs to 14 residues. This CDR3 reads CASSYGRAGEKLFF. DNA of the CDR3: TGTGCCAGCAGTTACGGCAGGGCTGGGGAAAAACTGTTTTTT.

The chain combines TRBV19 with TRBJ2-1, with D perhaps matching TRBD2 (6 bases). Germline CDR1 LNHDA, CDR2 SQIVND (reference sequence). V was clipped by 5 bases and J by 6 bases, with 17 bases between them. The CDR3 contains 15 residues. CDR3 amino acids: CASSSGLQIINEQFF. The DNA of the CDR3 is TGTGCCAGTAGTTCGGGACTGCAAATTATCAATGAGCAGTTCTTC.

The chain is built from TRBV4-1 and TRBJ2-7; 7 bases fit TRBD1. With 6 bases clipped from V and 0 bases from J, the junction kept 8 bases outside the gene matches. Germline CDR1 MGHRA, CDR2 YSYEKL. The CDR3 has 15 residues. CDR3 residues: CASRDTGASSYEQYF. The DNA for the CDR3 is TGCGCCAGCAGAGATACAGGGGCGAGCTCCTACGAGCAGTACTTC.

V usage is TRBV7-9 and J usage is TRBJ2-5; the D gene is possibly TRBD1 (6 bases). The V gene lost 5 bases and the J gene lost 2 bases, with 12 bases spanning the gap. Looked up from germline, CDR1 is SEHNR and CDR2 is FQNEAQ (reference sequence). The length of the CDR3 is 14 residues. The CDR3 DNA reads TGTGCCAGCAGCCTTGGGACATCTCAAGAGACCCAGTACTTC. This gives the protein CASSLGTSQETQYF.

This sequence joins TRBV6-5 and TRBJ2-1; 8 bases map to TRBD1. CDR1 is MNHEY and CDR2 is SVGAGI in the germline V gene. This CDR3 is built from 13 residues. The J segment lost 9 bases and the V segment lost 2 bases, leaving 3 bases of the junction unmatched. This chain's CDR3 is CASSYAGGTEQFF. The DNA for the CDR3 is TGTGCCAGCAGTTACGCAGGGGGCACTGAGCAGTTCTTC.

The chain couples TRBV7-9 to TRBJ1-1; 10 nucleotides align to TRBD1. Germline assignment: CDR1 SEHNR and CDR2 FQNEAQ (reference sequence). The CDR3 is 13 residues long. Trimming took 3 bases from V and 11 from J; bases not matched to a gene: 6. CDR3 amino acids: CASSLGTGERAFF. Here the CDR3 DNA reads TGTGCCAGCAGCTTGGGGACAGGGGAGCGGGCTTTCTTT.

The chain uses TRBV28 and TRBJ2-6; 7 bases are a match to TRBD1. CDR3 length equals 18 residues. CDR1 is MDHEN and CDR2 is SYDVKM in the germline V gene. With 4 bases clipped from V and 0 bases from J, the junction kept 9 bases outside the gene matches. DNA of the CDR3: TGTGCCAGCAGTTCCACCCTTGGGACAGCCTCTGGGGCCAACGTCCTGACTTTC. Its protein product is CASSSTLGTASGANVLTF.

The rearrangement joins TRBV12-5 to TRBJ2-3; 7 positions match TRBD1. Looked up from germline, CDR1 is LGHNT and CDR2 is FRNRAP. The CDR3 contains 14 residues. J gave up 1 base and V 5 bases, and 3 bases lay outside the gene matches. Here the CDR3 DNA reads TGTGCTAGTGGTCCCCAGGGGGGCACAGATACGCAGTATTTT. Protein product: CASGPQGGTDTQYF. Drawing the rest from reference TRBV12-5 and TRBJ2-3, the complete variable domain is DARVTQTPRHKVTEMGQEVTMRCQPILGHNTVFWYRQTMMQGLELLAYFRNRAPLDDSGMPKDRFSAEMPDATLATLKIQPSEPRDSAVYFCASGPQGGTDTQYFGPGTRLTVL.

The rearrangement joins TRBV28 to TRBJ2-1; 9 bases align to TRBD1. Germline CDR1 is MDHEN and CDR2 is SYDVKM. Trimming at V came to 10 bases and at J to 9 bases, leaving 19 bases not matched to a gene. CDR3 size: 16 residues. CDR3 nucleotide sequence: TGTGCCACCAGGATGGTTCCGGGGACAGGGTTGTTTGAGCAGTTCTTC. Translating gives CATRMVPGTGLFEQFF.

This clone was counted only a few times. This chain uses TRBV29-1 with TRBJ1-2; 8 bases fit TRBD1. The CDR3 is made up of 12 amino acids. Germline V CDR1 and CDR2: SQVTM, ANQGSEA. J lost 7 bases, V lost 3 bases, and 4 bases had no gene match. The CDR3 spells CSVDVRGLGYTF. DNA for the CDR3: TGCAGCGTTGATGTCAGGGGGCTTGGCTACACCTTC.

The chain has TRBV5-1 and TRBJ2-1, with TRBD1 identical over 8 bases. The V gene's germline CDR1 is SGHRS and CDR2 YFSETQ. The CDR3 consists of 12 residues. Germline trimming cut 7 bases from V and 9 bases from J; bases unmatched to any gene: 6. The CDR3 here is CASRQGMGEQFF. The CDR3 DNA follows: TGCGCCAGCCGACAGGGGATGGGTGAGCAGTTCTTC.

This clone was found once. CDR3 bases: TGTGCCAGCAGATACGGGTACGGCGGAGATTACGAGCAGTACTTC. Translation: CASRYGYGGDYEQYF. This chain uses TRBV6-5 with TRBJ2-7; D unresolved. Germline CDR1 is MNHEY and CDR2 is SVGAGI. With 6 bases removed from V and 4 bases from J, the gap between germline ends came to 19 bases. The CDR3 has 15 amino acids.

This clone was seen only a few times. The rearrangement links TRBV10-1 to TRBJ2-7; 10 bases fit TRBD1. Germline CDR1 reads WNHNN; CDR2 reads SYGVQD (reference sequence). This CDR3 region has 14 residues. The CDR3 DNA reads TGCGTTGGCCCTCCCCGGGACAGGGGCAACGAGCAGTACTTC. It specifies CVGPPRDRGNEQYF.

This clone was seen once. This chain connects TRBV28 to TRBJ2-7, with D possibly being TRBD2 (6 bases). Trimming stripped 6 bases from V and 7 bases from J, with 13 bases between. The CDR3 is made up of 12 amino acids. The V gene's germline CDR1 is MDHEN and CDR2 SYDVKM. CDR3 sequence reads: CASSRAGYEQYF. The DNA for the CDR3 is TGTGCCAGCAGCCGTGCGGGGTATGAGCAGTACTTC. The entire variable domain, with the rest obtained from reference TRBV28 and TRBJ2-7, is as follows: DVKVTQSSRYLVKRTGEKVFLECVQDMDHENMFWYRQDPGLGLRLIYFSYDVKMKEKGDIPEGYSVSREKKERFSLILESASTNQTSMYLCASSRAGYEQYFGPGTRLTVT.

The chain uses TRBV5-1 and TRBJ2-1; 8 bases align to TRBD1. Germline CDR1 SGHRS, CDR2 YFSETQ. The trim removed 5 bases at V and 4 bases at J, leaving 2 bases unmatched. The CDR3 runs 13 residues. The DNA of the CDR3 is TGCGCCAGCAGAACAGGGGGGTACAATGAGCAGTTCTTC. This encodes CASRTGGYNEQFF.

V and J are TRBV6-5 and TRBJ1-2, with TRBD1 identical over 8 bases. The CDR3 totals 13 residues. The V and J ends lost 8 bases and 0 bases, in that order; junction bases with no gene match: 2. Germline values: CDR1 MNHEY, CDR2 SVGAGI. CDR3 in amino acids: CASLGQANYGYTF. The CDR3 DNA reads as TGTGCCAGCTTGGGACAGGCTAACTATGGCTACACCTTC.

V and J are TRBV5-1 and TRBJ1-1, with D possibly TRBD1 on 6 matching bases. V was clipped by 4 bases and J by 3 bases, with 13 bases between them. Germline V gives CDR1 SGHRS, CDR2 YFSETQ. The CDR3 totals 14 residues. The CDR3 is CASSDEQGYTEAFF. The DNA of the CDR3 is TGCGCCAGCAGCGACGAACAGGGTTACACTGAAGCTTTCTTT. Combining the CDR3 with reference TRBV5-1 and TRBJ1-1 gives the whole variable domain KAGVTQTPRYLIKTRGQQVTLSCSPISGHRSVSWYQQTPGQGLQFLFEYFSETQRNKGNFPGRFSGRQFSNSRSEMNVSTLELGDSALYLCASSDEQGYTEAFFGQGTRLTVV.

This chain links TRBV2 with TRBJ2-5, with TRBD1 matching 10 bases. The CDR3 runs 16 residues. V trimming: 8 bases; J trimming: 7 bases; junction bases outside the gene matches: 16. CDR1 and CDR2 from the germline V gene are SNHLY and FYNNEI. The CDR3 region has the DNA TGTGCCAGCTTAACGTCCGGGACAGGGGACGTCGGGACCCAGTACTTC. This gives the protein CASLTSGTGDVGTQYF.

This rearrangement joins TRBV6-5 to TRBJ1-4; D is possibly TRBD1 (5 bases). Looked up from germline, CDR1 is MNHEY and CDR2 is SVGAGI. V lost 0 bases to trimming and J lost 8 bases, with 7 bases between them. The CDR3 is 13 residues long. CDR3 loop: CASSYSGGEKLFF. CDR3 DNA sequence: TGTGCCAGCAGTTACTCGGGGGGGGAAAAACTGTTTTTT.

The V gene is TRBV9, the J gene TRBJ1-2; possible D gene TRBD1, 6 bases. CDR3 length equals 16 residues. The germline gives CDR1 SGDLS, CDR2 YYNGEE. Trimming removed 0 bases at V and 0 bases at J, with 12 bases between. CDR3 DNA sequence: TGTGCCAGCAGCGTAGGAACAGGGCAATCTAACTATGGCTACACCTTC. Encoded protein: CASSVGTGQSNYGYTF.

This chain connects TRBV19 to TRBJ2-1; perhaps TRBD1 as D (7 bases). Germline CDR1 LNHDA, CDR2 SQIVND (reference sequence). Between the trimmed V and J ends, which lost 11 bases and 4 bases, there was a span of 21 bases. This CDR3 contains 15 residues. The CDR3 spells CARSGAGQRYNEQFF. CDR3 nucleotides: TGTGCCCGCTCCGGGGCGGGACAGCGATACAATGAGCAGTTCTTC.

V is TRBV4-1 and J is TRBJ1-1, with no clear D. CDR3 length: 17 amino acids. Germline CDR1 and CDR2: MGHRA and YSYEKL. V dropped 0 bases and J dropped 5 bases, with 19 bases sitting between them. CDR3 in amino acids: CASSQDGLRRGRTEAFF. In nucleotides, the CDR3 is TGCGCCAGCAGCCAAGATGGTCTACGCCGGGGAAGAACTGAAGCTTTCTTT.

The chain combines TRBV9 with TRBJ2-6; TRBD2 might be the D (5 bases). The CDR3 runs 13 residues. Trimming stripped 6 bases from V and 4 bases from J, with 8 bases between. Germline V gives CDR1 SGDLS, CDR2 YYNGEE. The CDR3 reads CASKGSGANVLTF. The CDR3 bases are TGTGCCAGCAAAGGGAGCGGGGCCAACGTCCTGACTTTC.

The V call is TRBV6-1, the J call TRBJ2-2; TRBD1 aligns across 7 bases. Losses at the gene ends were 8 bases for V and 6 bases for J; bases not matched to a gene: 9. Germline-derived CDR1 and CDR2 are MNHNS and SASEGT. This CDR3 has 14 amino acids. The CDR3 reads CASPPTGIAGELFF. CDR3 sequence (DNA): TGTGCCAGCCCCCCGACAGGGATCGCCGGGGAGCTGTTTTTT.